This TCR beta chain was captured in a study of T cells after somatic rescue of genetic block. Trimming took 3 bases from V and 2 from J; bases not matched to a gene: 5. Germline V gene lookup returns CDR1 SGDLS and CDR2 YYNGEE. This CDR3 is built from 16 residues. Libraries were prepared by immunoSEQ multiplex PCR; TCRdb keeps only in-frame clonotypes and omits some of them. The repertoire includes under 150,000 clones, 90% to 95% of them detected once, and approximately 1.3% sits in the top ten. Material: peripheral blood mononuclear cells (PBMCs). The rearrangement uses TRBV9 and TRBJ2-3; 11 bases line up with TRBD2. The receptor comes from a woman younger than 30. The CDR3 loop is CASSARLAGFTDTQYF. CDR3 DNA sequence: TGTGCCAGCAGCGCAAGACTAGCGGGGTTCACAGATACGCAGTATTTT.